This T cell receptor beta chain was sequenced in a study of blood T cell repertoires in COVID-19. The wider study: PBMCs, B-cell-depleted T cells, or T cells provided the cDNA or gDNA that made up the material.

This CDR3 comprises 15 residues. V lost 8 bases, J lost 0 bases, and 14 bases lay in between. The germline V gene encodes CDR1 SNHLY and CDR2 FYNNEI. Produced via immunoSEQ multiplex PCR; TCRdb's table is partial and in-frame only. The sample holds about 70,000 clones, approximately 80% seen once. The sequence was obtained from a young man with COVID-19, enrolled during active disease. The sequenced material came from peripheral blood. The chain combines TRBV2 with TRBJ1-5; D is unresolved. DNA for the CDR3: TGTGCCAGCCTCAGGCGGGGTTATAGCAATCAGCCCCAGCATTTT. Encoded protein: CASLRRGYSNQPQHF.